A selection of T cell receptor beta chains follows, all from one sample in a study of shared clonotypes between healthy human individuals. Measured with immunoSEQ multiplex PCR; TCRdb has only the in-frame clones, and not every one. The sample records under 600,000 clones, approximately 97% being singletons. Input material: naive CD4+ T cells sorted from blood. These receptor sequences come from a woman under 40 in good health. Both conserved end residues are part of each CDR3. D genes are given only for firm matches. The size entry is marked missing in some rows and otherwise reads once, few, many or a size class.

clone size | J gene | CDR3 length | D gene | V gene | CDR3 protein | CDR3 DNA
- | TRBJ1-1 | 13 | - | TRBV6-1 | CASSELWTAGAFF | TGTGCCAGCAGTGAGTTATGGACTGCCGGAGCTTTCTTT
- | TRBJ1-5 | 20 | - | TRBV12-2 | CASRLAGRQGEMYSNQPQHF | TGTGCAAGTCGCTTAGCGGGGAGGCAGGGGGAGATGTATAGCAATCAGCCCCAGCATTTT
- | TRBJ2-1 | 17 | TRBD2 | TRBV25-1 | CASSDPLGLADNNEQFF | TGTGCCAGCAGTGACCCCCTCGGACTAGCGGACAACAATGAGCAGTTCTTC
- | TRBJ2-7 | 14 | - | TRBV5-1 | CASSLWGRRDEQYF | TGCGCCAGCAGCTTATGGGGCCGCCGAGACGAGCAGTACTTC
- | TRBJ2-2 | 15 | TRBD1 | TRBV10-3 | CAISDSRQGAGELFF | TGTGCCATCAGTGACTCTCGGCAGGGGGCCGGGGAGCTGTTTTTT
- | TRBJ2-7 | 15 | TRBD2 | TRBV7-6 | CASSFSSGGSYEQYF | TGTGCCAGCAGCTTTAGCAGCGGGGGCTCCTACGAGCAGTACTTC
once | TRBJ2-7 | 16 | TRBD2 | TRBV28 | CASSFSGLAGEYEQYF | TGTGCCAGCAGTTTTTCAGGACTAGCGGGGGAATACGAGCAGTACTTC
- | TRBJ1-1 | 13 | - | TRBV6-6 | CASSYSGWTEAFF | TGTGCCAGCAGTTACTCGGGGTGGACTGAAGCTTTCTTT
- | TRBJ2-1 | 16 | TRBD2 | TRBV7-3 | CASSPRFAGGPYEQFF | TGTGCCAGCAGCCCCCGTTTTGCGGGAGGGCCCTATGAGCAGTTCTTC
- | TRBJ2-3 | 9 | - | TRBV20-1 | CSLTDTQYF | TGCAGCCTCACAGATACGCAGTATTTT
- | TRBJ2-7 | 16 | - | TRBV5-1 | CASSISPGSYSYEQYF | TGCGCCAGCAGCATTTCCCCGGGATCCTACTCCTACGAGCAGTACTTC
- | TRBJ2-2 | 14 | TRBD2 | TRBV5-4 | CASSSSGRVRELFF | TGTGCCAGCAGCTCTAGCGGGAGGGTCAGGGAGCTGTTTTTT
- | TRBJ2-1 | 14 | - | TRBV5-4 | CASSLEGLGREQFF | TGTGCCAGCAGCTTGGAAGGGTTGGGTCGTGAGCAGTTCTTC
- | TRBJ2-1 | 13 | - | TRBV28 | CASSFTSHNEQFF | TGTGCCAGCAGTTTCACTAGCCACAATGAGCAGTTCTTC
- | TRBJ2-7 | 13 | - | TRBV19 | CASSRTAAYEQYF | TGTGCCAGTAGCCGGACAGCCGCCTACGAGCAGTACTTC
- | TRBJ1-2 | 12 | - | TRBV28 | CASNSVVYGYTF | TGTGCCAGCAATTCTGTGGTCTATGGCTACACCTTC
- | TRBJ2-3 | 15 | - | TRBV10-3 | CASAPTTDSTDTQYF | TGTGCCTCAGCCCCGACTACGGATAGCACAGATACGCAGTATTTT
few | TRBJ2-3 | 14 | - | TRBV11-3 | CASSLGRGTDTQYF | TGTGCCAGCAGCTTAGGCAGGGGCACAGATACGCAGTATTTT
once | TRBJ1-4 | 14 | TRBD1 | TRBV7-8 | CASSRQGAFGKLFF | TGTGCCAGCAGCCGACAGGGGGCGTTTGGAAAACTGTTTTTT
- | TRBJ2-2 | 16 | - | TRBV4-2 | CASSQGRRAGTGELFF | TGTGCCAGCAGCCAGGGCAGGAGGGCCGGCACCGGGGAGCTGTTTTTT
- | TRBJ2-5 | 11 | - | TRBV20-1 | CSAAVGETQYF | TGCAGTGCTGCCGTAGGGGAGACCCAGTACTTC
- | TRBJ2-1 | 15 | - | TRBV28 | CASGPASVGSNEQFF | TGTGCCAGCGGTCCAGCTAGCGTGGGCTCCAATGAGCAGTTCTTC
- | TRBJ1-2 | 14 | - | TRBV2 | CASKVGTPNYGYTF | TGTGCCAGCAAGGTCGGGACCCCAAACTATGGCTACACCTTC
- | TRBJ1-4 | 9 | - | TRBV28 | CASGEKLFF | TGTGCCAGCGGGGAAAAACTGTTTTTT
- | TRBJ2-2 | 18 | - | TRBV7-9 | CASSQKGSGTLEGWELFF | TGTGCCAGCAGTCAAAAGGGATCCGGGACCCTGGAGGGCTGGGAGCTGTTTTTT
- | TRBJ2-5 | 14 | TRBD2 | TRBV5-1 | CASSLIAGSETQYF | TGCGCCAGCAGCCTCATAGCGGGATCGGAGACCCAGTACTTC
- | TRBJ2-5 | 13 | - | TRBV10-1 | CASSESAPGTQYF | TGCGCCAGCAGTGAGAGCGCGCCGGGGACCCAGTACTTC
- | TRBJ2-5 | 16 | - | TRBV5-4 | CASSLGGGQAGETQYF | TGTGCCAGCAGTCTGGGAGGGGGACAAGCTGGTGAGACCCAGTACTTC
- | TRBJ1-5 | 19 | TRBD1 | TRBV10-3 | CAISGGLGTGPNSNQPQHF | TGTGCCATCAGTGGGGGACTGGGGACAGGGCCTAATAGCAATCAGCCCCAGCATTTT
- | TRBJ1-2 | 15 | TRBD1 | TRBV7-2 | CASSLATDRGIGYTF | TGTGCCAGCAGCTTAGCGACAGACAGGGGTATCGGCTACACCTTC
- | TRBJ1-1 | 13 | - | TRBV28 | CASRRGWGTEAFF | TGTGCCAGCAGGAGGGGGTGGGGCACTGAAGCTTTCTTT
- | TRBJ2-1 | 16 | TRBD1 | TRBV11-3 | CASSLDGDRAYNEQFF | TGTGCCAGCAGCTTAGATGGGGACAGGGCCTACAATGAGCAGTTCTTC
- | TRBJ1-5 | 16 | TRBD1 | TRBV5-5 | CASSWGDRARNQPQHF | TGTGCCAGCAGCTGGGGGGACAGGGCGCGCAATCAGCCCCAGCATTTT
- | TRBJ1-2 | 14 | - | TRBV28 | CASSLQQGWSGYTF | TGTGCCAGCAGTTTGCAGCAGGGGTGGAGTGGCTACACCTTC
- | TRBJ2-1 | 15 | TRBD2 | TRBV25-1 | CASGSMAGAYNEQFF | TGTGCCAGCGGATCTATGGCGGGGGCCTACAATGAGCAGTTCTTC
- | TRBJ2-3 | 14 | - | TRBV19 | CASSRSFRTDTQYF | TGTGCCAGTAGTAGGAGCTTTAGGACAGATACGCAGTATTTT
once | TRBJ1-1 | 15 | - | TRBV9 | CASSVQGGRDTEAFF | TGTGCCAGCAGCGTACAGGGAGGACGGGACACTGAAGCTTTCTTT
- | TRBJ1-4 | 14 | TRBD1 | TRBV5-1 | CASRADRGFEKLFF | TGCGCCAGCAGAGCGGACAGGGGGTTTGAAAAACTGTTTTTT
- | TRBJ1-1 | 14 | TRBD1 | TRBV6-5 | CASKHGQGGTEAFF | TGTGCCAGCAAGCACGGACAGGGCGGCACTGAAGCTTTCTTT
- | TRBJ2-7 | 14 | - | TRBV6-5 | CASSPIGQIYEQYF | TGTGCCAGCAGTCCTATAGGACAAATCTACGAGCAGTACTTC
- | TRBJ2-7 | 15 | TRBD2 | TRBV5-1 | CASSLAGTNSYEQYF | TGCGCCAGCAGCTTGGCCGGGACTAACTCCTACGAGCAGTACTTC
- | TRBJ2-7 | 13 | TRBD1 | TRBV28 | CASRSGQGYEQYF | TGTGCCAGCAGGTCCGGACAGGGCTACGAGCAGTACTTC
- | TRBJ1-6 | 12 | - | TRBV29-1 | CSVELDHGTLHF | TGCAGCGTTGAGCTAGACCACGGAACCCTCCACTTT
once | TRBJ1-5 | 15 | - | TRBV11-2 | CASSLEGQEINPQHF | TGTGCCAGCAGCTTAGAAGGGCAGGAGATCAATCCCCAGCATTTT